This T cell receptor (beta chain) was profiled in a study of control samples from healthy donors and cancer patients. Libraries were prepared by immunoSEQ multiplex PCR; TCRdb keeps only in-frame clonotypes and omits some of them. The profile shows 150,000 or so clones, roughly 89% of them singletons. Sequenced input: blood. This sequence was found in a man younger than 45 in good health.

CDR3 in amino acids: CASSLTGTGDYGYTF. The CDR3 DNA is TGTGCCAGCAGCTTAACCGGGACGGGAGACTATGGCTACACCTTC. The chain recombines TRBV7-2 with TRBJ1-2, with D maybe TRBD1 (5 bases). V was cut by 2 bases and J by 3 bases, with 13 bases left in between. This CDR3 has 15 residues. In germline, CDR1 is SGHTA, CDR2 FQGNSA. The whole variable domain, filled in from reference TRBV7-2 and TRBJ1-2, reads GAGVSQSPSNKVTEKGKDVELRCDPISGHTALYWYRQSLGQGLEFLIYFQGNSAPDKSGLPSDRFSAERTGGSVSTLTIQRTQQEDSAVYLCASSLTGTGDYGYTFGSGTRLTVV.